This T cell receptor beta chain was identified in a study of control samples from healthy donors and cancer patients (dated by TCRdb to 2019 to 2021). Worth noting for this clone: Its antigen has not been determined. Per-nucleotide qualities are absent, and no much larger clonotype sits a single base away.

Library preparation was by the immunoSEQ multiplex PCR assay. Sourced from immuneACCESS, this table was stored by TCRdb with only in-frame sequences that have V and J called. A share of the clones is absent; for the studies checked, an unresolved V gene accounts for under half, and the remainder has no known explanation. Counted in this sample were more than 100,000 clones; approximately 90% of them appeared once. Jointly, the top ten make up approximately 7.8% of the sample. Spanning cysteine to phenylalanine, the CDR3 consists of 17 amino acids. Only the CDR3 region is kept as DNA, spanning 51 bases read in frame from base 1. From a lookup of the germline V gene (reference sequence), CDR1 and CDR2 are LNHDA and SQIVND. V is pruned by 3 bases and J by 0 bases, leaving 6 bases of the junction without a gene match.

The sample comprised blood. This chain is built from TRBV19 and TRBJ2-7, with 12 bases in between that match TRBD1. The clonotype comes from a young woman in good health. The CDR3 region has the sequence CASSIGTGGGDSYEQYF. The nucleotides read TGTGCCAGTAGTATCGGGACAGGGGGCGGGGACTCCTACGAGCAGTACTTC.